The present T cell receptor beta chain was sequenced within a study of shared clonotypes between healthy human individuals. Study outcomes and limitations: Having only a few donors restricted how much genetic and exposure-history diversity was captured. In contrast to clonotypes shared by all four donors, non-shared clonotypes had lower generation probabilities. For sorted subsets, rarefaction showed incomplete sequencing despite large depth. Larger richness was generally estimated for naive than memory subsets.

Naive CD8 cells, CD45RO-negative and positively selected for CCR7, excluded terminally differentiated effector memory CD45RA+ cells. The CDR3 is made up of 12 amino acids. Germline CDR1 and CDR2: MNHEY and SMNVEV (reference sequence). With 4 bases clipped from V and 14 bases from J, the junction kept 9 bases outside the gene matches. Repertoires were generated with immunoSEQ multiplex PCR, while TCRdb's copy carries only in-frame clones and drops some. Of about 2.2 million clones listed, 85% to 95% are singletons. On this clone itself: Its antigen is as yet unknown.

Sequenced material: naive CD8+ T cells from PBMCs. This clonotype was sampled from a man between 18 and 29 years old in good health. Some clones in this sample may be carry-over from other donors' samples. This rearrangement joins TRBV27 to TRBJ2-3; 7 positions agree with TRBD1. The CDR3 loop is CASSSTGVRRYF. The DNA for the CDR3 is TGTGCCAGCAGTTCCACAGGGGTACGTCGGTATTTT.